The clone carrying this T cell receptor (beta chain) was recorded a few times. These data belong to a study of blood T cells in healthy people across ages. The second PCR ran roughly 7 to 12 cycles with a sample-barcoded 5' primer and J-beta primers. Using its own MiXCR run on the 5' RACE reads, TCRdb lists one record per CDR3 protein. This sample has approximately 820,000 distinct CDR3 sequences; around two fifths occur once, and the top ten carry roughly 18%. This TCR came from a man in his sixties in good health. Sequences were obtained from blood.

DNA of the CDR3: TGTGCCAGCACCTTCGGAGGGTCAGGGGGTAGGAGGGAGCTGTTTTTT. This sequence encodes CASTFGGSGGRRELFF. The chain is built from TRBV28 and TRBJ2-2, with D possibly matching TRBD1 (7 bases). Germline-derived CDR1 and CDR2 are MDHEN and SYDVKM. There are 16 residues in the CDR3. V was trimmed by 7 bases and J by 9 bases, leaving 24 bases between them.